This TCR beta chain was retrieved from a study of follicular helper T cells after annual influenza vaccination. Here immunoSEQ multiplex PCR was the method, and the copy in TCRdb shows in-frame clones only, minus some. Here the sample spans about 10,000 clones, approximately 81% being singletons. This clone was seen a few times. Time point denoted: 2015-2016 season, 7 days after influenza vaccination. This CDR3 is built from 15 residues. Germline CDR1 reads MNHNS; CDR2 reads SASEGT. The ends were cut back, 4 bases at V and 0 bases at J, with 10 bases in the middle. Sequences were derived from CXCR5+ CD38- circulating T follicular helper cells from blood, sampled 7 days after influenza vaccination. The subset here: circulating Tfh, non-naive CD4+CXCR5+PD-1+ (ICOS+CD38+ or ICOS-CD38-). The J gene is TRBJ1-5, the V gene TRBV6-1; D not resolved. This TCR came from an adult who received the influenza vaccine. CDR3 protein: CASSVTLYSNQPQHF. In DNA form, the CDR3 reads TGTGCCAGCAGTGTCACCCTGTATAGCAATCAGCCCCAGCATTTT.